This T cell receptor (beta chain) stems from a study of T cell responses to AZD1222 COVID-19 vaccine. Germline values: CDR1 DFQATT, CDR2 SNEGSKA (reference sequence). Between the trimmed V and J ends, which lost 6 bases and 1 base, there was a span of 13 bases. This CDR3 is 14 amino acids long. Overall study results and limits: At 160-218 and 743-854, vaccine-associated CD4 TCRs were dominant, and they spanned spike. Spike-specific TCR breadth rose after two AZD1222 doses, and depth rose as well. Researchers took repertoire samples only after the peak T cell response had come.

In regard to this clone: Its specificity is unknown.

Clones were sequenced by immunoSEQ multiplex PCR, and TCRdb holds only the in-frame ones, with some missing. Among roughly 100,000 clones, 75% to 90% were seen once, and the ten largest hold 20% to 25%. This receptor was identified in an adult in good health. The chain links TRBV20-1 to TRBJ2-1; possible D gene TRBD1, 5 bases. The sample consisted of peripheral blood, taken on day 0 of AZD1222 vaccination. The CDR3 sequence: CSASGAESYNEQFF. CDR3 DNA: TGCAGTGCCAGTGGGGCCGAGTCCTACAATGAGCAGTTCTTC.